The rows below give T cell receptor beta chains drawn from one sample of a study of OX40 agonist ivuxolimab in advanced cancers. Measured with immunoSEQ multiplex PCR; TCRdb has only the in-frame clones, and not every one. The sample lists some 69,000 clones, approximately 92% occurring once. This specimen was CD4+ or CD8+ T cells sorted from blood, taken in a trial of the OX40 agonist ivuxolimab. These receptors came from an adult with an advanced solid tumor such as melanoma, head and neck, liver or kidney cancer. The CDR3 runs from the conserved cysteine through the conserved F or W. The order of the fields is clone size, D gene, J gene, V gene, CDR3 DNA, CDR3 protein. D genes are given only for firm matches. Expanded clones get a size class; other rows say once, few or many, or leave the size out.

>.|.|TRBJ2-1|TRBV19
TGTGCCAGTAAGAGTGCCGGCTACAATGAGCAGTTCTTC
CASKSAGYNEQFF
>medium-sized|TRBD1|TRBJ1-3|TRBV7-2
TGTGCCAGCAGCTTAGGGGGACAGGGGGCTGGTGGAAACACCATATATTTT
CASSLGGQGAGGNTIYF
>.|.|TRBJ2-7|TRBV7-2
TGTGCCAGCAGCTTAGCGGGGACTCCATCGGTGCAGTACTTC
CASSLAGTPSVQYF
>.|.|TRBJ2-5|TRBV29-1
TGCAGCGTTGATATCCAGGGACGGCACGAGACCCAGTACTTC
CSVDIQGRHETQYF
>.|TRBD2|TRBJ2-1|TRBV5-1
TGCGCCAGCAGCAGGGGACTAGCAGGGGGTGAGCAGTTCTTC
CASSRGLAGGEQFF
>.|.|TRBJ2-5|TRBV10-3
TGTGCCATCGGCCAGGGCCTCGGGGAGACCCAGTACTTC
CAIGQGLGETQYF
>.|.|TRBJ2-5|TRBV5-5
TGTGCCAGCAGCTTGGGAGGAAGGGCAGGGGAGACCCAGTACTTC
CASSLGGRAGETQYF
>.|TRBD1|TRBJ2-7|TRBV28
TGTGCCAGCAGTTGGGGCCCGGGACAGGAAAACTACGAGCAGTACTTC
CASSWGPGQENYEQYF
>.|.|TRBJ2-7|TRBV5-6
TGTGCCAGCAGCTTGGCGGTGCGGCAATCCTACGAGCAGTACTTC
CASSLAVRQSYEQYF
>.|.|TRBJ2-1|TRBV7-2
TGTGCCAGCAGCCTCCAAAGCGGAGACAATGAGCAGTTCTTC
CASSLQSGDNEQFF
>.|TRBD1|TRBJ2-2|TRBV30
TGTGCCTGGGAAACAGGGGGTGCCGGGGAGCTGTTTTTT
CAWETGGAGELFF
>.|.|TRBJ1-5|TRBV25-1
TGTGCCAGGGACAGATTAAATCAGCCCCAGCATTTT
CARDRLNQPQHF
>.|TRBD1|TRBJ2-2|TRBV11-3
TGTGCCAGCAGCTTGAGGACAGGTACCACCGGGGAGCTGTTTTTT
CASSLRTGTTGELFF
>.|TRBD1|TRBJ2-5|TRBV6-1
TGTGCCAGCAGTGAAGGACAGGGGGTACAAGAGACCCAGTACTTC
CASSEGQGVQETQYF
>.|.|TRBJ2-7|TRBV6-5
TGTGCCAGCAGTCCACCCGACAGAGATTACGAGCAGTACTTC
CASSPPDRDYEQYF
>.|.|TRBJ2-7|TRBV28
TGTGCCAGCAGTCACTACGAGCAGTACTTC
CASSHYEQYF
>.|.|TRBJ1-5|TRBV9
TGTGCCAGCAGTGGGGGGGGTAATCAGCCCCAGCATTTT
CASSGGGNQPQHF
>.|.|TRBJ2-2|TRBV19
TGTGCCAGTAGTCCTGGTCAGTGGACCGGGGAGCTGTTTTTT
CASSPGQWTGELFF
>.|TRBD1|TRBJ2-1|TRBV10-3
TGTGCCATAACCGGGACAGGGGTCTCCAATGAGCAGTTCTTC
CAITGTGVSNEQFF
>.|.|TRBJ2-2|TRBV16
TGTGCCAGCAGCCCCTCCGCGGGGCGGGACGGGGAGCTGTTTTTT
CASSPSAGRDGELFF
>.|TRBD2|TRBJ2-7|TRBV9
TGTGCCAGCAGCGTAGGGGATAGCGGGTACTACGAGCAGTACTTC
CASSVGDSGYYEQYF
>.|TRBD1|TRBJ1-4|TRBV10-3
TGTGCCATCAGTGGTAGACAGGGAACTAATGAAAAACTGTTTTTT
CAISGRQGTNEKLFF
>.|.|TRBJ1-2|TRBV7-2
TGTGCCAGCAGCTTAGGCGATTTTGGCTACACCTTC
CASSLGDFGYTF
>.|.|TRBJ2-7|TRBV19
TGTGCCAGTAGTATTGGAGGACAGATCGGCTACGAGCAGTACTTC
CASSIGGQIGYEQYF
>.|TRBD2|TRBJ2-3|TRBV4-1
TGCGCCAGCAGTCCTACCGGCCTAGCGGGAGAGACAGATACGCAGTATTTT
CASSPTGLAGETDTQYF
>.|TRBD1|TRBJ1-2|TRBV6-6
TGTGCCAGCAGTTCGACAGGGGCCCGCACCTTC
CASSSTGARTF
>.|.|TRBJ2-7|TRBV5-4
TGTGCCAGCAGCTACCCTGATGGACGCGAGCAGTACTTC
CASSYPDGREQYF